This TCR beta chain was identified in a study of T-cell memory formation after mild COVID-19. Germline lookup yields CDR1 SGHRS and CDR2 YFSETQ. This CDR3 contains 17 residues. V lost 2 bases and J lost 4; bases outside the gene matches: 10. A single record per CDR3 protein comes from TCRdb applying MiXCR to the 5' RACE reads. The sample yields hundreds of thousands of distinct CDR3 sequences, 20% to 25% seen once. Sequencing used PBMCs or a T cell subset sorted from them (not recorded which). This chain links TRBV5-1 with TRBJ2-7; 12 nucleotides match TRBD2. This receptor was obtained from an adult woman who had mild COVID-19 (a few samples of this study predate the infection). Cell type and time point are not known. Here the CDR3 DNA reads TGCGCCAGCAGCTTCGGCATCACTAGCGGGAGGCCGTACGAGCAGTACTTC. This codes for CASSFGITSGRPYEQYF.